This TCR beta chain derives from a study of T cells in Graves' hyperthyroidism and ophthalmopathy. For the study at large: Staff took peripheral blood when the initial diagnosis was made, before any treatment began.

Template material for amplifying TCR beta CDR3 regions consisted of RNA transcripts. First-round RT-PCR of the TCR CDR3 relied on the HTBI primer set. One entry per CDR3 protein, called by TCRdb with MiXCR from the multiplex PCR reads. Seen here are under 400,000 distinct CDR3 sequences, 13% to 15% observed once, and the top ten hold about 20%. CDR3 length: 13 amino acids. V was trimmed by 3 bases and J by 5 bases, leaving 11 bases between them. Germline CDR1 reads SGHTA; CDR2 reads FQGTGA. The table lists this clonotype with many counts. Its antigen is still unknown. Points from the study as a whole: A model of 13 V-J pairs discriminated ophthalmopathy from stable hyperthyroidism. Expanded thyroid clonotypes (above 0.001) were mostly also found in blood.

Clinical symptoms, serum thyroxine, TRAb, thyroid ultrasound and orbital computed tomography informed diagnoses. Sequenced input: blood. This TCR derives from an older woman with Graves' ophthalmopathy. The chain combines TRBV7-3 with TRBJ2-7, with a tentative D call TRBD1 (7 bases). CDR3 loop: CASSFSGGNEQYF. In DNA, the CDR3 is TGTGCCAGCAGCTTCTCAGGGGGGAACGAGCAGTACTTC.